This T cell receptor beta chain was obtained from a study of blood T cell repertoires in COVID-19. This CDR3 is 17 amino acids long. The method was immunoSEQ multiplex PCR; TCRdb's version includes in-frame clones alone and lacks a portion of them. The sample holds a few hundred thousand clones, about nine tenths seen once. The receptor was derived from a man in his sixties who had recovered from COVID-19. Source material: peripheral blood. The chain combines TRBV21-1 with TRBJ1-3; TRBD1, the table's D call, was not compared with the DNA. TRBV21-1 is labeled a pseudogene. The CDR3 region has the DNA TGTGCCAGCAGCTCACCCAGGAGCAGGGGGCTTAAAAACACCATATATTTT. Its protein product is CASSSPRSRGLKNTIYF.